The table lists the clone carrying this T cell receptor beta chain with many counts. TCR beta CDR3 region amplification was performed from RNA transcripts. When the TCR CDR3 underwent first-round RT-PCR, the HTBI primer set was used. TCRdb analysed the multiplex PCR reads with MiXCR anew, one entry per CDR3 protein. Among 550,000 to 650,000 distinct CDR3 sequences listed, about 15% were seen once. The data belong to a study of T cells in Graves' hyperthyroidism and ophthalmopathy. PBMCs were collected from an approximately 9.2 ml volume of fresh peripheral blood. This CDR3 spans 15 amino acids. The junction had 9 bases not matched to a gene; V was cut back by 5 bases and J by 8 bases. From germline, CDR1 is SGHAT and CDR2 FQNNGV.

The origin of this receptor is a woman under 40 with Graves' hyperthyroidism that later progressed to Graves' ophthalmopathy. This chain connects TRBV11-2 to TRBJ2-1; TRBD2 matches 10 bases. The sequenced sample was blood. The CDR3 nucleotides read TGTGCCAGCAGCCAAAAGCGGGAGGGAGGTCATGAGCAGTTCTTC. It codes for CASSQKREGGHEQFF.